A selection of T cell receptor beta chains follows, all from one sample in a study of Tregs in tolerant kidney transplant recipients. Clones were sequenced by immunoSEQ multiplex PCR, and TCRdb holds only the in-frame ones, with some missing. Of some 250,000 clones detected, around 82% appear once; the ten largest clones hold over 0.5%. Sequences were obtained from CD4+ T cells from blood. The receptors stem from a human donor in good health. CDR3s include the opening cysteine and the closing phenylalanine or tryptophan. The D gene is left open where the match is weak. A row's size may be missing; if present it is once, few, many or a size class.

cdr3_aa cdr3_nt j_call d_call clone_size v_call
CASSVQIDTEAFF TGTGCCAGCAGTGTTCAGATAGACACTGAAGCTTTCTTT TRBJ1-1 . . TRBV6-5
CASSPLGGRVTYEQYF TGTGCCAGCTCACCACTCGGGGGAAGGGTAACCTACGAGCAGTACTTC TRBJ2-7 . . TRBV18
CAWTLGESGEKLFF TGTGCCTGGACCCTCGGAGAGTCAGGGGAAAAACTGTTTTTT TRBJ1-4 . . TRBV30
CAWSVGAAQHF TGTGCCTGGAGTGTCGGAGCTGCCCAGCATTTT TRBJ1-5 . . TRBV30
CASSSLSTEAFF TGTGCCAGCAGCAGCCTGTCCACTGAAGCTTTCTTT TRBJ1-1 . . TRBV2
CASSHMQGTYEQYF TGCGCCAGCAGCCACATGCAGGGAACCTACGAGCAGTACTTC TRBJ2-7 . . TRBV5-1
CASSLVYGGGTEAFF TGTGCCAGCAGCTTAGTTTATGGGGGAGGTACTGAAGCTTTCTTT TRBJ1-1 . . TRBV11-2
CASSFLGPVAEQYF TGTGCCAGCAGCTTCTTGGGGCCTGTCGCCGAGCAGTACTTC TRBJ2-7 . . TRBV5-6
CSVEDRRSYNEQFF TGCAGCGTTGAAGATCGTCGTTCCTACAATGAGCAGTTCTTC TRBJ2-1 . . TRBV29-1
CASSFPWQGHTEAFF TGTGCCAGCAGCTTCCCGTGGCAGGGACACACTGAAGCTTTCTTT TRBJ1-1 . once TRBV11-2
CASSLPGSYGYTF TGCGCCAGCAGCCTACCGGGTTCCTATGGCTACACCTTC TRBJ1-2 . . TRBV5-1
CASSPPGAADTQYF TGCGCCAGCAGTCCCCCCGGGGCCGCCGATACGCAGTATTTT TRBJ2-3 . . TRBV10-1
CASSLEPSGVAYNEQFF TGTGCCAGCAGCTTGGAACCTAGCGGGGTCGCCTACAATGAGCAGTTCTTC TRBJ2-1 TRBD2 . TRBV5-6
CASSPRTGYGYTF TGTGCCAGCAGTCCCCGGACAGGGTATGGCTACACCTTC TRBJ1-2 TRBD1 . TRBV27
CAISGAGAKNIQYF TGTGCCATCAGTGGGGCGGGAGCCAAAAACATTCAGTACTTC TRBJ2-4 . once TRBV10-3
CASSFLGLLERGYTF TGTGCCAGCAGCTTCCTGGGACTTTTAGAGCGTGGCTACACCTTC TRBJ1-2 . . TRBV5-4
CAWSVGVDTQYF TGTGCCTGGAGTGTGGGGGTAGATACGCAGTATTTT TRBJ2-3 . . TRBV30
CAISEHRQGAVTEAFF TGTGCCATCAGTGAACATAGACAGGGGGCGGTCACTGAAGCTTTCTTT TRBJ1-1 TRBD1 . TRBV10-3
CASCGRASSYEQYF TGCGCCAGCTGCGGACGGGCGAGCTCCTACGAGCAGTACTTC TRBJ2-7 . . TRBV10-2
CASSFGPTDPPDTQYF TGTGCCAGCAGCTTTGGACCGACTGATCCCCCAGATACGCAGTATTTT TRBJ2-3 . . TRBV5-4
CASSSQDSSFYGYTF TGTGCCAGCAGCTCCCAGGACAGTAGTTTCTATGGCTACACCTTC TRBJ1-2 . . TRBV5-6
CASSLPGTGAGEQYF TGCGCCAGCAGCCTACCCGGGACAGGGGCCGGCGAGCAGTACTTC TRBJ2-7 TRBD1 . TRBV5-1
CASSPPVKGEQFF TGTGCCAGTAGTCCCCCCGTCAAGGGAGAGCAGTTCTTC TRBJ2-1 . few TRBV19
CASSQTNTEAFF TGTGCCAGCAGCCAAACGAACACTGAAGCTTTCTTT TRBJ1-1 . . TRBV11-2
CASSAPGTGNTQYF TGTGCCAGCAGTGCCCCCGGGACAGGGAATACGCAGTATTTT TRBJ2-3 TRBD1 . TRBV6-4
CATSRGDPNRDTEAFF TGTGCCACCAGCAGAGGGGACCCAAATCGGGACACTGAAGCTTTCTTT TRBJ1-1 . . TRBV15
CASRIQGMNTEAFF TGTGCCAGCAGAATACAGGGAATGAACACTGAAGCTTTCTTT TRBJ1-1 . . TRBV6-5
CASSYSTEYNEKLFF TGTGCCAGCTCATACTCGACAGAATATAATGAAAAACTGTTTTTT TRBJ1-4 . . TRBV18
CASGLVGRGPLTDTQYF TGTGCTAGTGGTTTGGTAGGACGGGGACCGCTCACAGATACGCAGTATTTT TRBJ2-3 . . TRBV12-5
CASSLFPEETQYF TGCGCCAGCAGCTTGTTTCCTGAAGAGACCCAGTACTTC TRBJ2-5 . once TRBV5-1
CASTPSHLLFQFF TGTGCCAGCACCCCTAGCCACCTACTGTTTCAGTTCTTC TRBJ2-1 . few TRBV6-1
CASSFSRGSTEAFF TGTGCCAGCAGCTTTTCGAGGGGTAGCACTGAAGCTTTCTTT TRBJ1-1 . . TRBV11-2
CAWSPGTGPYEQYF TGTGCCTGGAGTCCAGGGACAGGCCCCTACGAGCAGTACTTC TRBJ2-7 TRBD1 . TRBV30
CASSQEVQAPYEQYF TGCGCCAGCAGCCAAGAAGTACAGGCCCCCTACGAGCAGTACTTC TRBJ2-7 . . TRBV4-1
CASSLAGALSYNEQFF TGTGCCAGCAGCTTGGCGGGGGCCCTCTCCTACAATGAGCAGTTCTTC TRBJ2-1 . once TRBV5-4
CASSFDSSNQPQHF TGTGCCAGCAGCTTTGACAGTAGCAATCAGCCCCAGCATTTT TRBJ1-5 . . TRBV7-9
CAGRTSGETQYF TGTGCCGGGAGGACTAGCGGGGAGACCCAGTACTTC TRBJ2-5 TRBD2 . TRBV2
CASSTDRWMMNGYTF TGTGCCAGCAGCACAGATCGCTGGATGATGAATGGCTACACCTTC TRBJ1-2 . . TRBV13
CASSIAPGAYEQYF TGTGCCAGTAGTATAGCACCAGGGGCCTACGAGCAGTACTTC TRBJ2-7 . . TRBV19
CASSLGPGRANQPQHF TGTGCCAGCAGCTTAGGCCCGGGACGGGCCAATCAGCCCCAGCATTTT TRBJ1-5 . . TRBV13
CASSRTTSGSFSTDTQYF TGTGCCAGCAGCCGTACGACTAGCGGATCCTTTAGCACAGATACGCAGTATTTT TRBJ2-3 TRBD2 . TRBV9
CASSQMTSGASGNEQFF TGCGCCAGCAGTCAAATGACTAGCGGGGCCTCCGGTAATGAGCAGTTCTTC TRBJ2-1 TRBD2 . TRBV4-1
CSVEGQGGDTQYF TGCAGCGTTGAGGGACAGGGGGGAGATACGCAGTATTTT TRBJ2-3 TRBD1 . TRBV29-1
CASSPPTPRLSEQYF TGTGCCAGCAGCCCGCCGACCCCTAGGTTGAGCGAGCAGTACTTC TRBJ2-7 . . TRBV7-8
CASSPRGGAPEQYF TGTGCCAGCTCACCCCGGGGCGGGGCCCCCGAGCAGTACTTC TRBJ2-7 . . TRBV18
CASSYTSTGSYEQYF TGTGCCAGCAGTTACACAAGCACCGGCTCCTACGAGCAGTACTTC TRBJ2-7 . . TRBV6-5
CASSAAVGGGHFPEAFF TGTGCCAGCAGCGCGGCTGTTGGGGGGGGTCATTTCCCTGAAGCTTTCTTT TRBJ1-1 . once TRBV9
CAWSPMGLISNQPQHF TGTGCCTGGAGCCCCATGGGTTTGATAAGCAATCAGCCCCAGCATTTT TRBJ1-5 . . TRBV30
CASSQGSSSGAQDEQYF TGCGCCAGCAGCCAAGGGAGTAGTAGCGGGGCTCAGGACGAGCAGTACTTC TRBJ2-7 TRBD2 once TRBV4-1
CASSFRVRDPYEQYF TGTGCCAGCAGCTTCAGGGTCAGGGACCCCTACGAGCAGTACTTC TRBJ2-7 . . TRBV11-3
CASTTFSNQPQHF TGTGCCAGCACGACTTTTAGCAATCAGCCCCAGCATTTT TRBJ1-5 . . TRBV6-1
CASNGQQNTGELFF TGTGCCAGCAACGGGCAACAGAACACCGGGGAGCTGTTTTTT TRBJ2-2 . . TRBV6-5
CASHREGRTGELFF TGTGCCAGCCACCGGGAGGGCCGCACCGGGGAGCTGTTTTTT TRBJ2-2 TRBD2 . TRBV18
CASSLEGSLSGNTIYF TGTGCCAGCAGCTTGGAGGGCAGCCTCTCTGGAAACACCATATATTTT TRBJ1-3 . . TRBV5-4
CASSTTFTSGSSSYEQYF TGTGCCAGCAGCACCACATTTACTAGCGGGAGTTCCTCCTACGAGCAGTACTTC TRBJ2-7 TRBD2 . TRBV11-2
CASSPIGPSYEQYF TGCGCCAGCAGCCCCATTGGTCCTTCCTACGAGCAGTACTTC TRBJ2-7 . once TRBV5-1
CASRALNSGANVLTF TGTGCCAGTAGAGCTTTAAACTCTGGGGCCAACGTCCTGACTTTC TRBJ2-6 . . TRBV6-5